These 12 T cell receptor beta chains originate from one sample sequenced in a study of CD8 T cells in ankylosing spondylitis (dated by TCRdb to 2016 to 2017). The investigation overall reported the following: Blood from ankylosing spondylitis patients appeared to be characterized by a TCR beta motif made up of seven or eight highly homologous amino acid variants.

Libraries were built with 5' RACE. For sequencing, an Illumina HiSeq 2500 was employed. The public reads were quality trimmed at Q25 with fastp and then assembled into clones with MiXCR by TCRdb, keeping productive beta chains. Duplicate CDR3 protein sequences are folded into a single record with the most common DNA and genes. Counted in this sample were 800,000 to 900,000 distinct CDR3 sequences; approximately 10% of them appeared once. The ten largest clones take up 0.51% of the sample. No antigen has been identified for these receptors. Sequenced material: blood, either unsorted or a sorted T cell fraction (not recorded which). The receptors come from a male donor with ankylosing spondylitis.

The rearrangement joins TRBV6-2 or TRBV6-3 to TRBJ1-1; tentatively, D is TRBD1 (6 bases). V was cut by 0 bases and J by 0 bases, with 14 bases left in between. Germline V lookup: CDR1 MNHEY, CDR2 SVGEGT. The CDR3 is 17 residues long. CDR3 region: CASSYSSGAPLNTEAFF. The CDR3 DNA follows: TGTGCCAGCAGTTACTCTTCGGGGGCCCCTTTGAACACTGAAGCTTTCTTT.

This clonotype appeared a few times. The junction differs from germline at one of its ends, possibly a read error. The CDR3 nucleotides read TGTGCCAGCAGCGTAACAGGGTTGAGCACTGAAGCTTTCTTT. Encoded protein: CASSVTGLSTEAFF. The chain recombines TRBV7-3 with TRBJ1-1; perhaps TRBD1 as D (6 bases). This CDR3 spans 14 amino acids. Germline lookup yields CDR1 SGHTA and CDR2 FQGTGA.

This chain links TRBV4-3 with TRBJ2-2, with a tentative D call TRBD1 (5 bases). The V gene lost 0 bases and the J gene lost 6 bases, with 14 bases spanning the gap. The germline V gene has CDR1 LGHNA and CDR2 YSLEER. The CDR3 extends over 16 amino acids. The CDR3 bases are TGCGCCAGCAGCCAAGAAGTGAACAGGCTGGCCGGGGAGCTGTTTTTT. Amino acid sequence: CASSQEVNRLAGELFF.

The V and J genes are TRBV10-1 and TRBJ2-1, with 12 bases fitting TRBD2. Germline CDR1 and CDR2: WNHNN and SYGVQD (reference sequence). The CDR3 spans 15 residues. V gave up 5 bases and J gave up 11 bases; unmatched junction bases: 10. The CDR3 protein is CASSPVGLAGSKQFF. CDR3 nucleotides: TGCGCCAGCAGTCCCGTTGGACTAGCGGGATCAAAGCAGTTCTTC.

This clonotype has a count of ten or more. V gene TRBV5-1 combines with J gene TRBJ2-1; 10 bases match TRBD1. The junction had 1 base not matched to a gene; V was cut back by 4 bases and J by 3 bases. CDR3 length: 14 residues. Germline lookup yields CDR1 SGHRS and CDR2 YFSETQ. CDR3 nucleotides: TGCGCCAGCAGCGGGACAGGGGTCTACAATGAGCAGTTCTTC. As protein: CASSGTGVYNEQFF.

This clonotype has just a few counts. The genes are TRBV4-3 and TRBJ1-1, with D unclear. The V end was cut by 0 bases, the J end by 1 base, with 9 bases between. CDR3 length: 15 amino acids. CDR1 LGHNA and CDR2 YSLEER come from the germline V gene. The CDR3 coding sequence is TGCGCCAGCAGCCAAGATCGTCACAGGAACACTGAAGCTTTCTTT. Amino acid sequence: CASSQDRHRNTEAFF.

V is TRBV28 and J is TRBJ2-7; 12 bases line up with TRBD2. This CDR3 is 16 amino acids long. V gave up 3 bases and J gave up 6 bases; unmatched junction bases: 9. Germline V gene lookup returns CDR1 MDHEN and CDR2 SYDVKM. The CDR3 coding sequence is TGTGCCAGCAGTTTGAGACGGCTAGCGGGGGGGCTCGAGCAGTACTTC. Encoded protein: CASSLRRLAGGLEQYF.

This clonotype was found a few times. V gene TRBV7-2 combines with J gene TRBJ2-4; no definite D call. The CDR3 is 17 residues long. The germline V and J ends were trimmed by 1 base and 0 bases, with 13 bases remaining between them. CDR1 and CDR2 from the germline V gene are SGHTA and FQGNSA. Here the CDR3 reads CASSLVLESRAKNIQYF. CDR3 nucleotides: TGTGCCAGCAGCTTAGTGTTGGAAAGCCGAGCCAAAAACATTCAGTACTTC.

The gene calls are TRBV12-5 and TRBJ2-3; TRBD2 aligns across 8 bases. J lost 14 bases, V lost 0 bases, and 7 bases had no gene match. CDR1 LGHNT and CDR2 FRNRAP come from the germline V gene. The CDR3 loop spans 13 amino acids. The chain's CDR3 is CASGLVMAGGLYF. CDR3 nucleotides: TGTGCTAGTGGTTTGGTTATGGCGGGAGGTCTGTATTTT.

The chain links TRBV9 to TRBJ2-2; D unresolved. V was shortened by 3 bases and J by 1 base, with 10 bases between the two germline ends. The CDR3 is 15 amino acids. Germline V gene data show CDR1 as SGDLS and CDR2 as YYNGEE. In nucleotides, the CDR3 is TGTGCCAGCAGCGCACAAGTATTGAACACCGGGGAGCTGTTTTTT. Protein sequence: CASSAQVLNTGELFF.

The CDR3 DNA reads as TGTGCCAGCAGTCGTCGACTAGCGGGAACGAATGAGCAGTTCTTC. Translation gives CASSRRLAGTNEQFF. The rearrangement joins TRBV27 to TRBJ2-1; 11 nucleotides align to TRBD2. There are 15 residues in the CDR3. V lost 5 bases to trimming and J lost 7 bases; unmatched junction nucleotides: 7. Germline CDR1 is MNHEY and CDR2 is SMNVEV (reference sequence).

This clonotype showed up many times. The rearrangement links TRBV20-1 to TRBJ2-7; D uncertain. Deletions cut 6 bases from V and 1 base from J, with 10 bases between. The CDR3 has 12 residues. Germline assignment: CDR1 DFQATT and CDR2 SNEGSKA (reference sequence). CDR3 DNA: TGCAGTGCAACCCTAGGGTCCTACGAGCAGTACTTC. Translating it yields CSATLGSYEQYF.